The present TCR beta chain was sequenced within a study of OX40 agonist ivuxolimab in advanced cancers. Here immunoSEQ multiplex PCR was the method, and the copy in TCRdb shows in-frame clones only, minus some. The repertoire includes more than 65,000 clones, over 80% of them detected once, and 6.5% to 9.5% sits in the top ten. The source of this sequence is an adult with an advanced solid tumor such as melanoma, head and neck, liver or kidney cancer. This specimen was CD4+ or CD8+ T cells sorted from blood, taken in a trial of the OX40 agonist ivuxolimab.

The CDR3 protein is CASSSAPSIDEQFF. CDR3 in DNA: TGTGCCAGCAGTTCGGCACCTAGCATCGATGAGCAGTTCTTC. V gene TRBV27 combines with J gene TRBJ2-1, with TRBD2 as a possible D gene (5 bases). The V gene's germline CDR1 is MNHEY and CDR2 SMNVEV (reference sequence). This CDR3 region has 14 residues. Trimming cost V 4 bases and J 8 bases, with 15 bases left between them.